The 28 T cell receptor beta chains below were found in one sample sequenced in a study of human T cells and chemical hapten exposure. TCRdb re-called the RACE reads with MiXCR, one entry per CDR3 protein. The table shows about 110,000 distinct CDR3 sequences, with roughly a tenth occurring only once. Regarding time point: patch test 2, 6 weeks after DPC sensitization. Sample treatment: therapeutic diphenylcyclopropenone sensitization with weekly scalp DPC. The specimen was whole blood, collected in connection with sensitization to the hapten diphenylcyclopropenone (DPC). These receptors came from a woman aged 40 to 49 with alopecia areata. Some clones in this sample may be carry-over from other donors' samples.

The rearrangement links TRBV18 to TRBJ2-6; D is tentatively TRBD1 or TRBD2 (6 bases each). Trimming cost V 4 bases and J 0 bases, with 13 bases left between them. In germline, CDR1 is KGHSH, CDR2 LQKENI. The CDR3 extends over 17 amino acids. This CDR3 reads CASSLRGPSSGANVLTF. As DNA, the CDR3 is TGTGCCAGCTCACTTCGGGGGCCAAGCTCTGGGGCCAACGTCCTGACTTTC.

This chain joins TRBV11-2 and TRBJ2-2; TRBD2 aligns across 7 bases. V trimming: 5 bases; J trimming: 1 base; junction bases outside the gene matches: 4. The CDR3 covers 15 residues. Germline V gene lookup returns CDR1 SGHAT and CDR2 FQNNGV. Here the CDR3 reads CASSPRTRNTGELFF. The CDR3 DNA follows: TGTGCCAGCAGCCCACGGACTAGGAACACCGGGGAGCTGTTTTTT.

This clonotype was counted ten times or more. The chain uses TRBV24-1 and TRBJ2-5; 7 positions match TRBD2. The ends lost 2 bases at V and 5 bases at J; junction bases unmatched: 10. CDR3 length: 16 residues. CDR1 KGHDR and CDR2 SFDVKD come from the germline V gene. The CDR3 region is CATSDYRLAEGETQYF. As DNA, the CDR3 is TGTGCCACCAGTGATTACCGACTAGCTGAAGGGGAGACCCAGTACTTC.

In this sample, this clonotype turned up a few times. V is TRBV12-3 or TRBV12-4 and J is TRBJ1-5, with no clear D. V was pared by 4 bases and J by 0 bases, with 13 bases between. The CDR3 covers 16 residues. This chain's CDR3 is CASSSSGGYSNQPQHF. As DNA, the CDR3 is TGTGCCAGCAGTTCCTCGGGAGGATATAGCAATCAGCCCCAGCATTTT.

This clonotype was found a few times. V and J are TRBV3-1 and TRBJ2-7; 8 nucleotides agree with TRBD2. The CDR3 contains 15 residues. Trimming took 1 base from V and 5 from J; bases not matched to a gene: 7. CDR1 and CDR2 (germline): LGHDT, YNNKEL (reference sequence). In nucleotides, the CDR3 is TGTGCCAGCAGCCAAGCCGGGGGGGTCTGGAACGAGCAGTACTTC. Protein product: CASSQAGGVWNEQYF.

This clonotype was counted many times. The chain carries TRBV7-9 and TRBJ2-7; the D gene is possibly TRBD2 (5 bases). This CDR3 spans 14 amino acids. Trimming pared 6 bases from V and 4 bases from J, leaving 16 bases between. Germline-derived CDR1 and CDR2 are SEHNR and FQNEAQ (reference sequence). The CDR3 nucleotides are TGTGCCAGCAGGACGAGCGGCCCGAGATACGAGCAGTACTTC. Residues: CASRTSGPRYEQYF.

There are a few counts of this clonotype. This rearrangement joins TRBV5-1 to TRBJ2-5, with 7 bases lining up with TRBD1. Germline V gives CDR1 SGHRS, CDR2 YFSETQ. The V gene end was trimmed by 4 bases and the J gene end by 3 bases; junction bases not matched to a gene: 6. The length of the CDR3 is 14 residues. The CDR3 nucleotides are TGCGCCAGCAGCGCAGGGGACAGTAAAGAGACCCAGTACTTC. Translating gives CASSAGDSKETQYF.

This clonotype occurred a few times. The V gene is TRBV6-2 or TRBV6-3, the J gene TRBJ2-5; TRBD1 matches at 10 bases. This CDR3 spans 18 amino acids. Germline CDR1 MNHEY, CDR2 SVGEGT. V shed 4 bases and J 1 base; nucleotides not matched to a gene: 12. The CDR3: CASSFTGTGALGQETQYF. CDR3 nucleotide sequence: TGTGCCAGCAGTTTCACCGGGACAGGGGCTCTAGGCCAAGAGACCCAGTACTTC.

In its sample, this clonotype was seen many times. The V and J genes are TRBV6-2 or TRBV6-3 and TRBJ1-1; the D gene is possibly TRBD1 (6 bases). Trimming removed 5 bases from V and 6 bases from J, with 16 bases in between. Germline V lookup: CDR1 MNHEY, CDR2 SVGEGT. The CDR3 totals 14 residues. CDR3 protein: CASSPTQGVSEAFF. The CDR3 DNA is TGTGCCAGCAGTCCAACACAGGGCGTGTCTGAAGCTTTCTTT.

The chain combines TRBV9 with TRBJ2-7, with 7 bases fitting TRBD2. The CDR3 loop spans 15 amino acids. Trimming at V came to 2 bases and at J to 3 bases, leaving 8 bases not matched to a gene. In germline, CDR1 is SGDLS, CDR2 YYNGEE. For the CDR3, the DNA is TGTGCCAGCAGCGTTGGAGCGGGGATGTTCTACGAGCAGTACTTC. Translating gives CASSVGAGMFYEQYF. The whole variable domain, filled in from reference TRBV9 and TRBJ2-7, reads DSGVTQTPKHLITATGQRVTLRCSPRSGDLSVYWYQQSLDQGLQFLIQYYNGEERAKGNILERFSAQQFPDLHSELNLSSLELGDSALYFCASSVGAGMFYEQYFGPGTRLTVT.

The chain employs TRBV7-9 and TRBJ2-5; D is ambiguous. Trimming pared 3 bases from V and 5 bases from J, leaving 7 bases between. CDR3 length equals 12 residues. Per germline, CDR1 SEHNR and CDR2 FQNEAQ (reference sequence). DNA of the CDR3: TGTGCCAGCAGCTTTGGCACGGAGACCCAGTACTTC. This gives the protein CASSFGTETQYF.

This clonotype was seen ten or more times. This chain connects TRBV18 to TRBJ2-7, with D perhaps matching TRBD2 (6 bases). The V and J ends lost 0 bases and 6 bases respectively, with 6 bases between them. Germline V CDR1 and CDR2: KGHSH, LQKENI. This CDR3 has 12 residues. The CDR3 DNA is TGTGCCAGCTCACCACCGGGGGGCGAGCAGTACTTC. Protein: CASSPPGGEQYF.

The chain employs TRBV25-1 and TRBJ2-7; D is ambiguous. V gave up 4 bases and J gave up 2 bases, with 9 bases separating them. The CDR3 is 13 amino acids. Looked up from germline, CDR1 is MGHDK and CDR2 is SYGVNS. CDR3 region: CASSGVLTYEQYF. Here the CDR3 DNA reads TGTGCCAGCAGTGGAGTACTTACCTACGAGCAGTACTTC.

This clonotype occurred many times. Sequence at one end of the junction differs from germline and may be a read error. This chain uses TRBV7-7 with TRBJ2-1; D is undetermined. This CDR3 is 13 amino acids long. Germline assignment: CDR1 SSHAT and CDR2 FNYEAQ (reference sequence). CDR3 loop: CASSLSTYNEQFF. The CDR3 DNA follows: TGTGCTAGCAGCTTAAGCACTTACAATGAGCAGTTCTTC.

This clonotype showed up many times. The CDR3 sequence: CASSRGQASNTGELFF. The CDR3 DNA reads as TGTGCCAGCAGCCGTGGACAGGCCTCGAACACCGGGGAGCTGTTTTTT. The rearrangement uses TRBV7-9 and TRBJ2-2; 7 bases line up with TRBD1. This CDR3 spans 16 amino acids. Germline CDR1 is SEHNR and CDR2 is FQNEAQ (reference sequence). V trimming: 5 bases; J trimming: 0 bases; junction bases outside the gene matches: 6. The full variable domain, with the rest looked up from reference TRBV7-9 and TRBJ2-2, is DTGVSQNPRHKITKRGQNVTFRCDPISEHNRLYWYRQTLGQGPEFLTYFQNEAQLEKSRLLSDRFSAERPKGSFSTLEIQRTEQGDSAMYLCASSRGQASNTGELFFGEGSRLTVL.

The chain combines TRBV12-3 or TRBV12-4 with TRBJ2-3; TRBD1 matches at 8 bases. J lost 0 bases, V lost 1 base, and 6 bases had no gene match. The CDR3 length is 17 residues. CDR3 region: CASSLDRGSPSTDTQYF. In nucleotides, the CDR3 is TGTGCCAGCAGTTTAGACAGGGGGTCACCCAGCACAGATACGCAGTATTTT.

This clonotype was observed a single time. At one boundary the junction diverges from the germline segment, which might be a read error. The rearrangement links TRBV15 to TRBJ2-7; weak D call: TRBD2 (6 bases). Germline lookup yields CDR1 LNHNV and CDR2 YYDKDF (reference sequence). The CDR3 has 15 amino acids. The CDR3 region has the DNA TGTGCCACCAGCAGAGTTGGAGGGAGCTCCTACGAGCTGTACTTC. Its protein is CATSRVGGSSYELYF.

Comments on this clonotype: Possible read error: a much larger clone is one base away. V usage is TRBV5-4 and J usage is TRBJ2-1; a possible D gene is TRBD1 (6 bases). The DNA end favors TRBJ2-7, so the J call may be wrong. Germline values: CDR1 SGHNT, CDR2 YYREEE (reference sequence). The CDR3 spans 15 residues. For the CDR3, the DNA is TGTGCCAGCAGCTTGCGTGGGGGTCGGGACAATGAGCAGTACTTC. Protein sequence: CASSLRGGRDNEQYF.

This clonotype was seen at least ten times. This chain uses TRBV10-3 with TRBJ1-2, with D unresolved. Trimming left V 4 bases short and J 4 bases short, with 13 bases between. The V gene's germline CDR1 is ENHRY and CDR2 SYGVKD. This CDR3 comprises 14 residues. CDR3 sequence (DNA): TGTGCCATCAGTGGCGTCCTAAGCGGCTATGGCTACACCTTC. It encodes CAISGVLSGYGYTF.

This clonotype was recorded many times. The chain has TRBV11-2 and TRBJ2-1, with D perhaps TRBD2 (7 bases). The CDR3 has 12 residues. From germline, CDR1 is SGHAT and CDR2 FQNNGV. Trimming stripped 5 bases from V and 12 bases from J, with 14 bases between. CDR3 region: CASSPQGRGQFF. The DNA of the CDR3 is TGTGCCAGCAGCCCCCAGGGGAGGGGGCAGTTCTTC.

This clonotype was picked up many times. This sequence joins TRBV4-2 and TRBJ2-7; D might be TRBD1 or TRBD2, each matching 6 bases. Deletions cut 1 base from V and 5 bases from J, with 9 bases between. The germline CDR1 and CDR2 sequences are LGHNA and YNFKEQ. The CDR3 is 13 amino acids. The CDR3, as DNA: TGTGCCAGCAGCCAAGGGGGGGCCGACGAGCAGTACTTC. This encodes CASSQGGADEQYF.

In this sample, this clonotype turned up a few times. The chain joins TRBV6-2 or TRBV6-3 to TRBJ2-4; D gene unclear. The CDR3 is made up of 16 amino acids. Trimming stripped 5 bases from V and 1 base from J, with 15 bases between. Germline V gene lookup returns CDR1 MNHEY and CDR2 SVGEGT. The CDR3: CASSPIFLTAKNIQYF. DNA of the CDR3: TGTGCCAGCAGTCCCATTTTCTTGACCGCCAAAAACATTCAGTACTTC.

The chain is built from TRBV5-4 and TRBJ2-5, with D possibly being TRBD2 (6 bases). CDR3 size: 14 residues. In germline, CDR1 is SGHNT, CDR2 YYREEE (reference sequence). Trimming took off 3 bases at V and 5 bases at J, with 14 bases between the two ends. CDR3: CASSSGLQVETQYF. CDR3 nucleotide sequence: TGTGCCAGCAGCTCGGGACTTCAGGTGGAGACCCAGTACTTC.

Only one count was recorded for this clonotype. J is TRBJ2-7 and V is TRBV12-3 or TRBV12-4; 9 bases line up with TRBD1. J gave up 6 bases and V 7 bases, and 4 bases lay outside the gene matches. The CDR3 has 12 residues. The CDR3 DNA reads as TGTGCCAGCAACAGACAGGGGGGCGAGCAGTACTTC. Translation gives CASNRQGGEQYF.

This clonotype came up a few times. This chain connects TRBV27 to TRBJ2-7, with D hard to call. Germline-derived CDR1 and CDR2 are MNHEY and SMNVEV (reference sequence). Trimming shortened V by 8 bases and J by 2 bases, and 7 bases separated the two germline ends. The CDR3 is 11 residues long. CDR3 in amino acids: CASPPPYEQYF. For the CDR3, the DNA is TGTGCCAGCCCCCCCCCCTACGAGCAGTACTTC.

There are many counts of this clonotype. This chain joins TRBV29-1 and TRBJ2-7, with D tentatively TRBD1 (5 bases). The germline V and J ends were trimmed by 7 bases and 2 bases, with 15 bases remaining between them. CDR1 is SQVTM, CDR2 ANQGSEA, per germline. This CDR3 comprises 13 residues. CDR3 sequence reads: CSAVRTLTYEQYF. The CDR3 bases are TGCAGCGCCGTTCGGACACTGACCTACGAGCAGTACTTC.

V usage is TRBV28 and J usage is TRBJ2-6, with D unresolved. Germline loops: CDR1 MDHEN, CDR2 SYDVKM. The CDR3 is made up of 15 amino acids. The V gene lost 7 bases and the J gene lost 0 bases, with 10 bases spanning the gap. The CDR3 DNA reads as TGTGCCAGCAAAGGCGTTTCCTCTGGGGCCAACGTCCTGACTTTC. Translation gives CASKGVSSGANVLTF.

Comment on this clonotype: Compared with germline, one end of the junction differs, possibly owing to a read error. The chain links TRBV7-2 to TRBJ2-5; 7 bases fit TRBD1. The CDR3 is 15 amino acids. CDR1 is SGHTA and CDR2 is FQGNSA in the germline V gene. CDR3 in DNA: TGTGCCAGCAGAAGACAGGGCACCATCCAAGAGACCCATTACTTC. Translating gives CASRRQGTIQETHYF.